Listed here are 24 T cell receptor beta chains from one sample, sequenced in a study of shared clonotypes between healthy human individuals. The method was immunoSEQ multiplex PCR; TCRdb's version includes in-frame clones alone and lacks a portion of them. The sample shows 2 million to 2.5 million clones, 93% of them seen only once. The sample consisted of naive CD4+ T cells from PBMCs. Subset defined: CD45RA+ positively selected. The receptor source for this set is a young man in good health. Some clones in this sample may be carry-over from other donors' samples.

CDR3 protein: CASSWGDRAKEKLFF. CDR3 sequence (DNA): TGCGCCAGCAGCTGGGGTGACAGGGCCAAGGAAAAACTGTTTTTT. This chain joins TRBV5-1 and TRBJ1-4, with 7 positions matching TRBD1. The ends lost 3 bases at V and 8 bases at J; junction bases unmatched: 10. The CDR3 consists of 15 residues. The germline gives CDR1 SGHRS, CDR2 YFSETQ.

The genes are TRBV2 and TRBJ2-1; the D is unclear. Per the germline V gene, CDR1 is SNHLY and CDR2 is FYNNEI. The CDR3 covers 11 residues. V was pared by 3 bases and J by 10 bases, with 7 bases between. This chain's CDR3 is CASSDSREQFF. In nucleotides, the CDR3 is TGTGCCAGCAGTGATAGTCGCGAGCAGTTCTTC.

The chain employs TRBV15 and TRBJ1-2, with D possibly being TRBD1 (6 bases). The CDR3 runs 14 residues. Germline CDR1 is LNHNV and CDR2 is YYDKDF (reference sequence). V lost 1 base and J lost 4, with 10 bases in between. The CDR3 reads CATSRATGFYGYTF. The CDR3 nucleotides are TGTGCCACCAGCAGAGCAACAGGGTTCTATGGCTACACCTTC.

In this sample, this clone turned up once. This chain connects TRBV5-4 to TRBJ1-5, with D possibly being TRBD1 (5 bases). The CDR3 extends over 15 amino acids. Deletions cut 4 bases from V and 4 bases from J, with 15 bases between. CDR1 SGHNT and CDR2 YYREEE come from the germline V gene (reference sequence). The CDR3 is CASSDGGGRNQPQHF. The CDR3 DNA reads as TGTGCCAGCAGCGACGGGGGGGGACGGAATCAGCCCCAGCATTTT.

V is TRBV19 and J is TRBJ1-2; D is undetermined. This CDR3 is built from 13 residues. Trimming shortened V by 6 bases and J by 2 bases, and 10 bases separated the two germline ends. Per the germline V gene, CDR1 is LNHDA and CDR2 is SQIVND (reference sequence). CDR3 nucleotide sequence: TGTGCCAGTAGGACCGAGGGAAACTATGGCTACACCTTC. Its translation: CASRTEGNYGYTF.

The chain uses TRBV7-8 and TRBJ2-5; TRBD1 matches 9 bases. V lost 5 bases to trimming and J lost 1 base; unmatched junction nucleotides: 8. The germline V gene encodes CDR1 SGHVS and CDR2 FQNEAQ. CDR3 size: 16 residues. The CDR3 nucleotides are TGTGCCAGCAGCCAGAGCTGGGGACAGGGCCAAGAGACCCAGTACTTC. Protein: CASSQSWGQGQETQYF. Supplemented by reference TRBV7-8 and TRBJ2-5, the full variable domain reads GAGVSQSPRYKVAKRGQDVALRCDPISGHVSLFWYQQALGQGPEFLTYFQNEAQLDKSGLPSDRFFAERPEGSVSTLKIQRTQQEDSAVYLCASSQSWGQGQETQYFGPGTRLLVL.

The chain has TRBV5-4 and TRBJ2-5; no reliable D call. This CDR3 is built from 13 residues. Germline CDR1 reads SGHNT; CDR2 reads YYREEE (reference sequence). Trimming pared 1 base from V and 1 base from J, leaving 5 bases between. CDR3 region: CASSLHSQETQYF. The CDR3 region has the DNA TGTGCCAGCAGCTTGCACAGCCAAGAGACCCAGTACTTC. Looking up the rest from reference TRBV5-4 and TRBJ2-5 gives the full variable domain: ETGVTQSPTHLIKTRGQQVTLRCSSQSGHNTVSWYQQALGQGPQFIFQYYREEENGRGNFPPRFSGLQFPNYSSELNVNALELDDSALYLCASSLHSQETQYFGPGTRLLVL.

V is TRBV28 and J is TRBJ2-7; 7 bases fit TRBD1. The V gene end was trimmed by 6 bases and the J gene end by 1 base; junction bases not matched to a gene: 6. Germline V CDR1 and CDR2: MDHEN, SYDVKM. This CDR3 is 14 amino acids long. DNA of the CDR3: TGTGCCAGCAGGACAGGGTCCTTTTCCTACGAGCAGTACTTC. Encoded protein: CASRTGSFSYEQYF.

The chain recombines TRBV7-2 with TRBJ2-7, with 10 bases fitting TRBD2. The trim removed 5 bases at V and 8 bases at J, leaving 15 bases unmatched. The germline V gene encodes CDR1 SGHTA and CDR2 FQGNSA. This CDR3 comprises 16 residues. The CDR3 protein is CASSPETSGSGHQQYF. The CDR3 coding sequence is TGTGCCAGCAGCCCTGAGACTAGCGGGTCAGGTCACCAGCAGTACTTC.

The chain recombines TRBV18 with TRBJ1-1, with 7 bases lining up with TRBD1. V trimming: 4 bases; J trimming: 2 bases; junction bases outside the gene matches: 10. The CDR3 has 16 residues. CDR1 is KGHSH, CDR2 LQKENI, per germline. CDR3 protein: CASSLGVGGRNTEAFF. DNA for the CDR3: TGTGCCAGCTCACTAGGGGTAGGGGGCCGAAACACTGAAGCTTTCTTT.

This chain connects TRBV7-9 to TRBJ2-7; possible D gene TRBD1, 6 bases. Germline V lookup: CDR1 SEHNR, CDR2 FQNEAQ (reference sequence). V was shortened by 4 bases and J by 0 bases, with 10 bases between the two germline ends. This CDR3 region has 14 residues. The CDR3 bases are TGTGCCAGCAGCTCCGGACAGTACTCCTACGAGCAGTACTTC. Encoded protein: CASSSGQYSYEQYF.

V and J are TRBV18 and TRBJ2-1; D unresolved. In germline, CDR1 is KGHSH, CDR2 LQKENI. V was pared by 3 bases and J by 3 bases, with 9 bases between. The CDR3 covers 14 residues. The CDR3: CASSPSRDYNEQFF. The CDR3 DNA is TGTGCCAGCTCACCCTCTAGAGACTACAATGAGCAGTTCTTC.

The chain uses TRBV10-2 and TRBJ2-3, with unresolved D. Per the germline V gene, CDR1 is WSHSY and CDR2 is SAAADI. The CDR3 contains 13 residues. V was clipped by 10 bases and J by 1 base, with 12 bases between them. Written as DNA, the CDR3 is TGCGCCACGGAGATCCGGGGCACAGATACGCAGTATTTT. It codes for CATEIRGTDTQYF.

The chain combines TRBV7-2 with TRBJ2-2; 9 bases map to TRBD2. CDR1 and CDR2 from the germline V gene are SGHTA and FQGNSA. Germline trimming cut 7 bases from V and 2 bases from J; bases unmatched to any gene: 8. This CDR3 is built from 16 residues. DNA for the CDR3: TGTGCCAGCAACCAGATAGCGGGGGATAACACCGGGGAGCTGTTTTTT. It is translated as CASNQIAGDNTGELFF.

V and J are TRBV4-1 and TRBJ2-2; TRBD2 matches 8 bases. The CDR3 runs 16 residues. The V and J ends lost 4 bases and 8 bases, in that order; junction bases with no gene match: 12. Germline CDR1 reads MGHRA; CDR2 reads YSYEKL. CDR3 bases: TGCGCCAGCAGCCTGGGGAGGTTAGGGACTAGGGGGGAGCTGTTTTTT. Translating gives CASSLGRLGTRGELFF.

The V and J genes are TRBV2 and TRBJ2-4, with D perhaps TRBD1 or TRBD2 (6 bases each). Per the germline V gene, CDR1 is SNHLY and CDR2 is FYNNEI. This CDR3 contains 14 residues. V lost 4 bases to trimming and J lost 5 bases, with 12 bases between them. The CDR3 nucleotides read TGTGCCAGCAGTGTAAGGGGGGCCGAAAACATTCAGTACTTC. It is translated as CASSVRGAENIQYF.

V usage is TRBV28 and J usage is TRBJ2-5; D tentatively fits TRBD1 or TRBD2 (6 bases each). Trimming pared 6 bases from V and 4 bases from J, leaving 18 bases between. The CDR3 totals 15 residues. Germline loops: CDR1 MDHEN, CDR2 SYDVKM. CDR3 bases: TGTGCCAGCAGCCTTCCGGGGGCTAATAGAGAGACCCAGTACTTC. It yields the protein CASSLPGANRETQYF.

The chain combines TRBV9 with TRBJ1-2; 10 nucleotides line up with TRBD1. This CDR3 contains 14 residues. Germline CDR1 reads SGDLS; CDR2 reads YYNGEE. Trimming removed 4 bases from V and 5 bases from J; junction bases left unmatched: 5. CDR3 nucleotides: TGTGCCAGCAGCCCGTGGACAGGGGGTTATGGCTACACCTTC. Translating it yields CASSPWTGGYGYTF.

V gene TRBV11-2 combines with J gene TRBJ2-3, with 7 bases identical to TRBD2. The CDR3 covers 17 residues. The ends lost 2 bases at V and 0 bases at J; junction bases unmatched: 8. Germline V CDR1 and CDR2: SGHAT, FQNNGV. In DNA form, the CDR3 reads TGTGCCAGCAGCTTATTTCTAGCGGCTACTAGCACAGATACGCAGTATTTT. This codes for CASSLFLAATSTDTQYF.

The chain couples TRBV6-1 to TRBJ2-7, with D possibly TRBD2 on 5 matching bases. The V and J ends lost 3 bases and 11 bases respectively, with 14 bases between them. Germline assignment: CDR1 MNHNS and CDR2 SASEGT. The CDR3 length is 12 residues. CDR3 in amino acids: CASSERVREEYF. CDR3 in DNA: TGTGCCAGCAGTGAGCGGGTCCGAGAGGAGTACTTC.

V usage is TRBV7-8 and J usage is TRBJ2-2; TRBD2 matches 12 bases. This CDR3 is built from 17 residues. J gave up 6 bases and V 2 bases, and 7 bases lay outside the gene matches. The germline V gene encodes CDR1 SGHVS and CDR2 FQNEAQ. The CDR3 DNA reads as TGTGCCAGCAGCTTAAGGGCTAGCGGGAGGGTCTCCGGGGAGCTGTTTTTT. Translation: CASSLRASGRVSGELFF.

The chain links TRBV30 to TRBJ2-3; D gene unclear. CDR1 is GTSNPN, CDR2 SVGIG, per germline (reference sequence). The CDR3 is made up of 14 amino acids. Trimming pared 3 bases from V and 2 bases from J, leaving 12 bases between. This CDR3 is CAWSAMGITDTQYF. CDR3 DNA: TGTGCCTGGAGCGCCATGGGCATCACAGATACGCAGTATTTT.

The CDR3 DNA follows: TGTGCCAGTAGTCCGGGTGGGACAGGTACCTACGAGCAGTACTTC. Its protein is CASSPGGTGTYEQYF. The chain combines TRBV19 with TRBJ2-7; 8 bases are shared with TRBD1. The CDR3 consists of 15 residues. CDR1 and CDR2 from the germline V gene are LNHDA and SQIVND (reference sequence). V was pared by 5 bases and J by 2 bases, with 8 bases of the junction left unmatched. Complete variable domain (other parts from reference TRBV19 and TRBJ2-7): DGGITQSPKYLFRKEGQNVTLSCEQNLNHDAMYWYRQDPGQGLRLIYYSQIVNDFQKGDIAEGYSVSREKKESFPLTVTSAQKNPTAFYLCASSPGGTGTYEQYFGPGTRLTVT.

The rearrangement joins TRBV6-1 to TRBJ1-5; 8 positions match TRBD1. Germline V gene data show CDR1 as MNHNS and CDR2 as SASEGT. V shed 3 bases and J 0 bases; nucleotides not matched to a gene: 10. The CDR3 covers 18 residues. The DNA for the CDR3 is TGTGCCAGCAGTGACCTTCCCGACAGGGGTTATAGCAATCAGCCCCAGCATTTT. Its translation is CASSDLPDRGYSNQPQHF.